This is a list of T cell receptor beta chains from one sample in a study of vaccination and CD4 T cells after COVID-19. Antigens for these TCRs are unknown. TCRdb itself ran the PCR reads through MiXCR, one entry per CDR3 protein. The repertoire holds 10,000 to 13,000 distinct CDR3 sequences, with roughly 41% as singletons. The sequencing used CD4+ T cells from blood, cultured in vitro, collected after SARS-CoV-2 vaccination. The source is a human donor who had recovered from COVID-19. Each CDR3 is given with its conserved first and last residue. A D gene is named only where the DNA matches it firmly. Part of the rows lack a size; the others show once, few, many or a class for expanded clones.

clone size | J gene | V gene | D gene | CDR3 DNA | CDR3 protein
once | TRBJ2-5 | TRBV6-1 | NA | TGTGCCAACGGGAACACCCAAGAGACCCAGTACTTC | CANGNTQETQYF
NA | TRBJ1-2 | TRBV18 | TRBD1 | TGTGCCAGCTCACCTTTACAGGGGGATGGCTACACCTTC | CASSPLQGDGYTF
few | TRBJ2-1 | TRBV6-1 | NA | TGTGCCAGCATGCTAGCCCAAAGCTCCTACAATGAGCAGTTCTTC | CASMLAQSSYNEQFF
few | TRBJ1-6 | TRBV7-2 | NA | TGTGCCAGCAGCTTAACCCCAGGGGTGTCACCCCTCCACTTT | CASSLTPGVSPLHF
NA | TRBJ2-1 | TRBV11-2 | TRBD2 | TGTGCCAGCAGCTCTGGGAGGGCTAGTACTGAGCAGTTCTTC | CASSSGRASTEQFF
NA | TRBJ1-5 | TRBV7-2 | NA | TGTGCCAGCAGCTTCCCCAATCAGCCCCAGCATTTT | CASSFPNQPQHF
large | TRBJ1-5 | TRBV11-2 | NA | TGTGCCAGCAGCCCAATGGGCGGGGAATTTGGGCCCCAGCATTTT | CASSPMGGEFGPQHF
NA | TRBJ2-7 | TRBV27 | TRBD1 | TGTGCCAGCAGTCGGTGGGGCAACAGGGGATACGAGCAGTACTTC | CASSRWGNRGYEQYF
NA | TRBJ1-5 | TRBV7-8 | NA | TGTGCCAGCAGCTTAGAAGCCCAACCCCATCGCCAGCATTTT | CASSLEAQPHRQHF
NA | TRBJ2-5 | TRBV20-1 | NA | TGCAGTGCCCCCTATAGGACAGTCCAAGAGACCCAGTACTTC | CSAPYRTVQETQYF